Shown below are 16 T cell receptor beta chains from a single sample sequenced in a study of blood T cell repertoires in COVID-19. Profiled with immunoSEQ multiplex PCR; TCRdb holds only in-frame clones, not every one. The table has 120,000 or so clones, 85% seen once; the top ten hold about a quarter. Sample: peripheral blood. These receptors were taken from a woman over 75 with acute or convalescent COVID-19.

The CDR3 region is CATTGQNTEAFF. DNA of the CDR3: TGTGCCACCACCGGACAGAACACTGAAGCTTTCTTT. The chain employs TRBV24-1 and TRBJ1-1, with a possible D match to TRBD1 (5 bases). The CDR3 spans 12 residues. With 8 bases removed from V and 1 base from J, the gap between germline ends came to 7 bases. Germline V gene lookup returns CDR1 KGHDR and CDR2 SFDVKD.

V gene TRBV28 combines with J gene TRBJ1-5; a possible D gene is TRBD1 (5 bases). Looked up from germline, CDR1 is MDHEN and CDR2 is SYDVKM. The ends were cut back, 5 bases at V and 4 bases at J, with 15 bases in the middle. The CDR3 sequence is 15 residues long. The chain's CDR3 is CASSARRGMNQPQHF. As DNA, the CDR3 is TGTGCCAGCAGTGCCCGGAGGGGTATGAATCAGCCCCAGCATTTT.

The V call is TRBV2, the J call TRBJ1-2, with D possibly matching TRBD1 (5 bases). The V gene's germline CDR1 is SNHLY and CDR2 FYNNEI. Between the trimmed V and J ends, which lost 4 bases and 4 bases, there was a span of 10 bases. The CDR3 extends over 13 amino acids. For the CDR3, the DNA is TGTGCCAGCAGTGGGAGGGGTTCCTATGGCTACACCTTC. This sequence encodes CASSGRGSYGYTF. Full variable domain (rest looked up from reference TRBV2 and TRBJ1-2): EPEVTQTPSHQVTQMGQEVILRCVPISNHLYFYWYRQILGQKVEFLVSFYNNEISEKSEIFDDQFSVERPDGSNFTLKIRSTKLEDSAMYFCASSGRGSYGYTFGSGTRLTVV.

The chain links TRBV12-5 to TRBJ2-3; D unresolved. This CDR3 region has 13 residues. The V gene lost 7 bases and the J gene lost 6 bases, with 14 bases spanning the gap. Germline loops: CDR1 LGHNT, CDR2 FRNRAP. In nucleotides, the CDR3 is TGTGCTAGTGCCCTGGCCCCTGGTGATACGCAGTATTTT. It yields the protein CASALAPGDTQYF.

The rearrangement links TRBV7-3 to TRBJ2-1; 8 bases map to TRBD1. Germline-derived CDR1 and CDR2 are SGHTA and FQGTGA. The ends lost 6 bases at V and 6 bases at J; junction bases unmatched: 7. The CDR3 length is 14 residues. DNA for the CDR3: TGTGCCAGCAGTTTAGGACAGGGCAGCAATGAGCAGTTCTTC. Encoded protein: CASSLGQGSNEQFF.

This clone was picked up a small number of times. The genes are TRBV3-1 (or the pseudogene TRBV3-2) and TRBJ1-1; tentatively, D is TRBD1 (6 bases). Germline V lookup: CDR1 LGHDT, CDR2 YNNKEL (reference sequence). The CDR3 runs to 14 residues. The V gene lost 4 bases and the J gene lost 1 base, with 10 bases spanning the gap. The CDR3 loop is CASSRQGQNTEAFF. Written as DNA, the CDR3 is TGTGCCAGCAGCCGCCAGGGACAGAACACTGAAGCTTTCTTT.

This chain uses TRBV19 with TRBJ1-2, with D perhaps matching TRBD1 (5 bases). In germline, CDR1 is LNHDA, CDR2 SQIVND (reference sequence). There are 16 residues in the CDR3. Trimming took 5 bases from V and 5 from J, leaving 21 bases between them. The CDR3 DNA reads as TGTGCCAGTAGTCCCTCAGGGCAGGGTAGGATTTATGGCTACACCTTC. Its translation: CASSPSGQGRIYGYTF. Based on the CDR3 plus reference TRBV19 and TRBJ1-2, the full variable domain is DGGITQSPKYLFRKEGQNVTLSCEQNLNHDAMYWYRQDPGQGLRLIYYSQIVNDFQKGDIAEGYSVSREKKESFPLTVTSAQKNPTAFYLCASSPSGQGRIYGYTFGSGTRLTVV.

The rearrangement links TRBV5-3 to TRBJ1-1, with 8 bases lining up with TRBD1. TRBV5-3 is recorded as an ORF, its role being uncertain. CDR3 length: 15 amino acids. V shed 0 bases, J shed 4 bases, and the junction held 5 bases outside the gene matches. CDR3 sequence: CARSLAGQGGTEAFF. The CDR3 nucleotides read TGTGCCAGAAGCTTGGCCGGACAGGGTGGCACTGAAGCTTTCTTT.

The chain links TRBV7-2 to TRBJ2-5, with D perhaps matching TRBD2 (7 bases). The CDR3 runs to 17 residues. Per germline, CDR1 SGHTA and CDR2 FQGNSA. V dropped 2 bases and J dropped 2 bases, with 18 bases sitting between them. CDR3 in amino acids: CASSLRGGPVRQETQYF. DNA of the CDR3: TGTGCCAGCAGCTTAAGGGGGGGGCCCGTGAGACAAGAGACCCAGTACTTC.

This chain uses TRBV15 with TRBJ1-2; TRBD1 agrees at 10 bases. Germline values: CDR1 LNHNV, CDR2 YYDKDF (reference sequence). After removal of 3 bases from V and 5 bases from J, the junction contained 6 bases not matched to a gene. The CDR3 contains 15 residues. The CDR3 protein is CATSRGQGTVYGYTF. The CDR3 DNA follows: TGTGCCACCAGCAGGGGACAGGGGACGGTTTATGGCTACACCTTC.

A single count supports this clone. The V gene is TRBV18, the J gene TRBJ1-2; 8 nucleotides match TRBD1. The trim removed 6 bases at V and 2 bases at J, leaving 5 bases unmatched. The CDR3 spans 14 residues. Germline V CDR1 and CDR2: KGHSH, LQKENI. The DNA of the CDR3 is TGTGCCAGCTCTGGGGGACAGGCGAACTATGGCTACACCTTC. Amino acid sequence: CASSGGQANYGYTF.

The rearrangement links TRBV10-3 to TRBJ2-3, with D perhaps matching TRBD2 (6 bases). Trimming took 0 bases from V and 7 from J, leaving 17 bases between them. The CDR3 covers 16 residues. Germline CDR1 and CDR2: ENHRY and SYGVKD. As DNA, the CDR3 is TGTGCCATCAGTGAGTCGACTGGGCGGGGATTCAATACGCAGTATTTT. As protein: CAISESTGRGFNTQYF.

This chain joins TRBV7-9 and TRBJ2-5; 9 positions agree with TRBD1. Looked up from germline, CDR1 is SEHNR and CDR2 is FQNEAQ (reference sequence). This CDR3 is 15 amino acids long. V was pared by 1 base and J by 5 bases, with 5 bases of the junction left unmatched. This chain's CDR3 is CASSLERDRVETQYF. CDR3 DNA sequence: TGTGCCAGCAGCTTAGAGAGGGACAGGGTCGAGACCCAGTACTTC.

The genes are TRBV7-8 and TRBJ2-7; D possibly corresponds to TRBD2 (7 bases). Germline V CDR1 and CDR2: SGHVS, FQNEAQ. This CDR3 has 15 residues. The V end lost 3 bases, the J end lost 6 bases, and 18 bases lay between the germline ends. CDR3 protein: CASSFQGRALGEQYF. Written as DNA, the CDR3 is TGTGCCAGCAGCTTCCAGGGGAGGGCCCTGGGCGAGCAGTACTTC. Filled out from reference TRBV7-8 and TRBJ2-7, the complete variable domain reads GAGVSQSPRYKVAKRGQDVALRCDPISGHVSLFWYQQALGQGPEFLTYFQNEAQLDKSGLPSDRFFAERPEGSVSTLKIQRTQQEDSAVYLCASSFQGRALGEQYFGPGTRLTVT.

This clone was seen only a few times. The rearrangement joins TRBV2 to TRBJ1-2; no clear D. The CDR3 consists of 13 residues. Germline V CDR1 and CDR2: SNHLY, FYNNEI. V shed 5 bases and J shed 5 bases, with 12 bases lying between them. The CDR3, as DNA: TGTGCCAGCAGTACCCAAGAGGGTTATGGCTACACCTTC. Translating it yields CASSTQEGYGYTF.

The chain carries TRBV9 and TRBJ2-1; 9 nucleotides line up with TRBD2. V was clipped by 0 bases and J by 6 bases; unmatched bases: 7. The length of the CDR3 is 16 residues. Per germline, CDR1 SGDLS and CDR2 YYNGEE. This CDR3 is CASSVGVSGGRNEQFF. Here the CDR3 DNA reads TGTGCCAGCAGCGTAGGAGTGAGCGGGGGGCGCAATGAGCAGTTCTTC.